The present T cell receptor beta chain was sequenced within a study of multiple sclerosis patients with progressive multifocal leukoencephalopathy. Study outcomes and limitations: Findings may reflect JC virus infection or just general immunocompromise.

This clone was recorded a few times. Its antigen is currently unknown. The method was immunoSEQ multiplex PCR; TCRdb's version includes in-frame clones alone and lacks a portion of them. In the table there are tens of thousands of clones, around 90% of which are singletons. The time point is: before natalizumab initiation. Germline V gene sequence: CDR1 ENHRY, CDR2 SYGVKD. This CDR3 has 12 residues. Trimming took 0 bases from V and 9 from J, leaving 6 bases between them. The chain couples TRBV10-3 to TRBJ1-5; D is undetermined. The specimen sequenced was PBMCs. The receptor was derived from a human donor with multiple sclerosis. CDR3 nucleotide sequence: TGTGCCATCAGTGAGTCTGCAACGCCCCAGCATTTT. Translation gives CAISESATPQHF.